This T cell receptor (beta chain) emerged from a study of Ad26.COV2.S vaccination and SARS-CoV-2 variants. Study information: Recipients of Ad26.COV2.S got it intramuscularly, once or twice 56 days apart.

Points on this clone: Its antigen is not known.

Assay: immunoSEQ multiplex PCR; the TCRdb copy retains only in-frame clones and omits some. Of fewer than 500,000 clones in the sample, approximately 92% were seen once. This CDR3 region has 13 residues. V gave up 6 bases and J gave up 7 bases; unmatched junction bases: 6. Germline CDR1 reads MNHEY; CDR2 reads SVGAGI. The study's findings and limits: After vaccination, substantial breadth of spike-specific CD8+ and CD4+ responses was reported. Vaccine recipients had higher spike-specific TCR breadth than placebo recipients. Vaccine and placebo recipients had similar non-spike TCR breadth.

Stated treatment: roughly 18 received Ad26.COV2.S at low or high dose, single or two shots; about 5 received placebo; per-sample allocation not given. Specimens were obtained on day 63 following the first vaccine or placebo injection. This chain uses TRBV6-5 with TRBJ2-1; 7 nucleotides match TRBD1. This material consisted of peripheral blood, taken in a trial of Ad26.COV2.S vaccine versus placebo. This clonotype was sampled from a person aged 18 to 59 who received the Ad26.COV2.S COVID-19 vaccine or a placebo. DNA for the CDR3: TGTGCCAGCAGCATCGGACAGGTGAATGAGCAGTTCTTC. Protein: CASSIGQVNEQFF.